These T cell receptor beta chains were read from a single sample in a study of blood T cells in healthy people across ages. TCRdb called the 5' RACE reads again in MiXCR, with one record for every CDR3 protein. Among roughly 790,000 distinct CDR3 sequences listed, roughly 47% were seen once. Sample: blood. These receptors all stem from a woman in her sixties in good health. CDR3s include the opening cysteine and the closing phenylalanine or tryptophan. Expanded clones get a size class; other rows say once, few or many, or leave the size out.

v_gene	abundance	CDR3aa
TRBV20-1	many	CSAWTGSFENIQYF
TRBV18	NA	CASSPPGIGTDTQYF
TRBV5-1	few	CASRRGQGASYEQYF
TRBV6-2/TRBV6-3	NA	CASSGRGKPQHF
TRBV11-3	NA	CASSRNTFNEQFF
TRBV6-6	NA	CASRASEVGNTEAFF
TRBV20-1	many	CSALTSGRDEQYF
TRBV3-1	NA	CASSQAGGGGYTF
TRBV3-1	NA	CASSQDYSDGQPQHF
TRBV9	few	CASSGPGGNEKLFF
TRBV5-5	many	CASSLTGGFNTEAFF
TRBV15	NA	CATSTSPGLSTDTQYF
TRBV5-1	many	CASSELGSDEQYF
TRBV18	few	CASSVLTLSYNEQFF
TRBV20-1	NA	CSASELAGGLNQETQYF
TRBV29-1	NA	CSVPRSNDYGYTF
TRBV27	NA	CASSIRTSGGGAQFF
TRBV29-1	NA	CSVELGFDTEAFF
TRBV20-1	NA	CSATPTFASGVVDTQYF
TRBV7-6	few	CASSLVGRGVDEQYF
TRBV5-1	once	CASSQEPGQNYGYTF
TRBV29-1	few	CSVSGQGTEAFF
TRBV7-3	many	CASSLSGQGAYEQYF
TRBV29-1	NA	CSVGDLSRPYEQYF